The T cell receptor (beta chain) under discussion was sequenced for a study of neoadjuvant anti-PD-1 for oral cavity cancer. The V end was cut by 0 bases, the J end by 1 base, with 8 bases between. From germline, CDR1 is SGHRS and CDR2 YFSETQ. The CDR3 loop spans 15 amino acids. Blood libraries mostly used approximately 450 ng genomic DNA, six replicates each. The data were produced by immunoSEQ multiplex PCR, yet TCRdb's version contains in-frame clones alone and is incomplete. The sample includes 15,000 to 20,000 clones, roughly 66% of them seen just once. The patients had HPV-negative, locally advanced oral cavity squamous cell carcinoma. Analysis of PBMCs was direct, with no culture step.

Sample: PBMCs, taken before nivolumab (anti-PD-1) treatment. The chain uses TRBV5-1 and TRBJ1-5; D may be TRBD1 (6 bases). This clonotype was sampled from a person aged 40 to 85 with oral cavity squamous cell carcinoma. The CDR3 reads CASSLEGQSNQPQHF. The CDR3 DNA is TGCGCCAGCAGCTTGGAAGGACAGAGCAATCAGCCCCAGCATTTT.